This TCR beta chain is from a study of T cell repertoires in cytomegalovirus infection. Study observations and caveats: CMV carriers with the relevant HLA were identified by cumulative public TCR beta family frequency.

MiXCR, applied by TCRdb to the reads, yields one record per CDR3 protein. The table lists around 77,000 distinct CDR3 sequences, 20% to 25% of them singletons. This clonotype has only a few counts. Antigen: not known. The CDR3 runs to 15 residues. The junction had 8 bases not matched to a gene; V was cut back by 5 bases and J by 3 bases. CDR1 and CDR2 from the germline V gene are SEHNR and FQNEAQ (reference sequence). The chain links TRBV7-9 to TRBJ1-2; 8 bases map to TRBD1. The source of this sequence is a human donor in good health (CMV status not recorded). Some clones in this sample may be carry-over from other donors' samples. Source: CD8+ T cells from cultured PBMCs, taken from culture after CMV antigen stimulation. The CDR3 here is CASSEPDRVDYGYTF. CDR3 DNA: TGTGCCAGCAGCGAGCCGGACAGGGTCGACTATGGCTACACCTTC.